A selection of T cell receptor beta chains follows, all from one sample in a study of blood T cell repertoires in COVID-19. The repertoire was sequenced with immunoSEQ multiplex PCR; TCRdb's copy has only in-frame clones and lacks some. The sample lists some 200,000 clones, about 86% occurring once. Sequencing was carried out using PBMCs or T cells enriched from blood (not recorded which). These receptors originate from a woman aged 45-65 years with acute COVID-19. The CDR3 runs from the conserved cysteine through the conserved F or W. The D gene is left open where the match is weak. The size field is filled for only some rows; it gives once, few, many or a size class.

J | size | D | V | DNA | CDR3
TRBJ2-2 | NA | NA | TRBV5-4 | TGTGCCAGCAGCCTACTGAACGGGGAGCTGTTTTTT | CASSLLNGELFF
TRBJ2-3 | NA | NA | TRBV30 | TGTGCCTGGAATAGTATTGCAGATACGCAGTATTTT | CAWNSIADTQYF
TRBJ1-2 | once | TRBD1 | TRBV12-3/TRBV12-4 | TGTGCCAGCAGCCCCTCCCGACAGGGAGGCTACACCTTC | CASSPSRQGGYTF
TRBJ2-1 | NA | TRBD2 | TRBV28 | TGTGCCACCGATTACCCAACTAGCGGGCGCTACAATGAGCAGTTCTTC | CATDYPTSGRYNEQFF
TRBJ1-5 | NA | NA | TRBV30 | TGTGCCTGGAGTGTACAAGGGGGGGGTAGCAATCAGCCCCAGCATTTT | CAWSVQGGGSNQPQHF
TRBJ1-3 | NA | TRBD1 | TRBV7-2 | TGTGCCAGCAGCCAGGACAGGTTCTCAGGAAACACCATATATTTT | CASSQDRFSGNTIYF
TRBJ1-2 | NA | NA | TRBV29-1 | TGCAGCGTTTTGGCGGGAGAAGCTAACTATGGCTACACCTTC | CSVLAGEANYGYTF
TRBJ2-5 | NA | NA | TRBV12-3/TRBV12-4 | TGTGCCAGCGGGGGCGTAGAGACCCAGTACTTC | CASGGVETQYF
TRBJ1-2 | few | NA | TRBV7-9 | TGTGCCAGCAGCACGCAGGGAAATAGTTATGGCTACACCTTC | CASSTQGNSYGYTF
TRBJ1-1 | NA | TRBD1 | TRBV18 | TGTGCCAGCTCACCCCGCGACAGGGGGCATGCTGAAGCTTTCTTT | CASSPRDRGHAEAFF
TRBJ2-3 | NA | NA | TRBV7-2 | TGTGCCAGCAGCCCCCGGGCGGGCCTCGGCGGGACAGATACGCAGTATTTT | CASSPRAGLGGTDTQYF
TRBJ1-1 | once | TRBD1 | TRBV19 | TGTGCCAGTAGTAAAAGGACAGGCATGAACACTGAAGCTTTCTTT | CASSKRTGMNTEAFF
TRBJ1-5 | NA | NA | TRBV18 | TGTGCCAGCTCACACGGGAATCAGCCCCAGCATTTT | CASSHGNQPQHF
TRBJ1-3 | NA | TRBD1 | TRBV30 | TGTGCAAGGACAGGGGACTTCTCCTCTGGAAACACCATATATTTT | CARTGDFSSGNTIYF
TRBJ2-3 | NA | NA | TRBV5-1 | TGCGCCAGCAGCCTAAGCGGTGCCAAAGATACGCAGTATTTT | CASSLSGAKDTQYF
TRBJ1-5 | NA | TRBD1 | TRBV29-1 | TGCAGCGTTCAAGACAGGGCTAGCAATCAGCCCCAGCATTTT | CSVQDRASNQPQHF
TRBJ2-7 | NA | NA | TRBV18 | TGTGCCAGCTCACCTGACGAGGGCGTTTCCTACGAGCAGTACTTC | CASSPDEGVSYEQYF
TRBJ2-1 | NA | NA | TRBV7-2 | TGTGCCAGCAGCTTAGGTCCCAGGTACAATGAGCAGTTCTTC | CASSLGPRYNEQFF
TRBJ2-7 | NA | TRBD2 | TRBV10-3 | TGTGCCATCAGTGGGACTAGCGGGAGGGTCGAGCAGTACTTC | CAISGTSGRVEQYF
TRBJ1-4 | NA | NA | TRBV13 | TGTGCCAGCAGCCGCCGGGGGGGTGAAAAACTGTTTTTT | CASSRRGGEKLFF
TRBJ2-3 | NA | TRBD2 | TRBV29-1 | TGCAGCGTTGAACCTTCGATAGCGGGAGGGCGGTATACGCAGTATTTT | CSVEPSIAGGRYTQYF
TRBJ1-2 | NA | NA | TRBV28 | TGTGCCAGCAGCCCCGCCGTGCTCGGGGGCTACACCTTC | CASSPAVLGGYTF
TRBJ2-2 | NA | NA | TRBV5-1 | TGCGCCAGCAGCTCGTTCGCGAACACCGGGGAGCTGTTTTTT | CASSSFANTGELFF
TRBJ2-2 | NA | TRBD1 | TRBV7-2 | TGTGCCAGCAGCTTAGCCGGACAGGGAACCGGGGAGCTGTTTTTT | CASSLAGQGTGELFF
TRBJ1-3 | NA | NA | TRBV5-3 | TGTGCCAGAAGCTTGGCCGGGTCGCACGATTTAATCTCTGGAAACACCATATATTTT | CARSLAGSHDLISGNTIYF
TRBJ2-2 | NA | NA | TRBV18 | TGTGCCAGCTCACCCCCGACAGTTTACACCGGGGAGCTGTTTTTT | CASSPPTVYTGELFF